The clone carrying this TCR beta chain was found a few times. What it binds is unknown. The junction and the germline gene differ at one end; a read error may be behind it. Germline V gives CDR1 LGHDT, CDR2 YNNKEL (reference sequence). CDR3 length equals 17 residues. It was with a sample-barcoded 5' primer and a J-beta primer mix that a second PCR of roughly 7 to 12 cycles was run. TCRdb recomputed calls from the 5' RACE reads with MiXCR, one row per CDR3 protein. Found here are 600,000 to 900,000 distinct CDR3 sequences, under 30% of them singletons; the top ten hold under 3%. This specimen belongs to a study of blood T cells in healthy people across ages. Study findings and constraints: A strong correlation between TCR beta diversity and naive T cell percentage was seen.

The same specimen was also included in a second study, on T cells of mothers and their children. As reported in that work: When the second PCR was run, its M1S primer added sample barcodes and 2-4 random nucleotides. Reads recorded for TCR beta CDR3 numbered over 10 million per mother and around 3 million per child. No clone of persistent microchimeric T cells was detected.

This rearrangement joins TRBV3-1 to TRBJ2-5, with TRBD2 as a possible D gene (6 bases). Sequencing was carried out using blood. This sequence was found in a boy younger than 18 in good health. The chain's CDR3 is CASSQDLGGPYQEAQYF. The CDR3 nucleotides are TGTGCCAGCAGCCAAGATCTGGGAGGTCCGTACCAAGAGGCCCAGTACTTC.